The rows below give T cell receptor beta chains drawn from one sample of a study of T cell responses to AZD1222 COVID-19 vaccine. Measured with immunoSEQ multiplex PCR; TCRdb has only the in-frame clones, and not every one. The sample holds some 150,000 clones; 85% are singletons and the top ten take around 8%. This specimen was peripheral blood, taken 28 days after the second dose of the MenACWY control vaccine. The receptors stem from an adult who received the MenACWY meningococcal vaccine as a control. The CDR3 runs from the conserved cysteine through the conserved F or W. A D gene is named only where the DNA matches it firmly. Some rows have no size entry. The others give once, few or many, or a class for an expanded clone.

once	TRBV5-4	-	TRBJ1-2	CASSLGTGGNYGYTF
few	TRBV11-2	-	TRBJ2-2	CASSLEPLTGELFF
-	TRBV28	TRBD1	TRBJ2-6	CASSRQGLKVLTF
-	TRBV19	-	TRBJ2-3	CASVPQGSTDTQYF
-	TRBV6-5	-	TRBJ1-6	CASSPDRNSPLHF
-	TRBV21-1	-	TRBJ1-5	CASTQRRGRGNQPQHF
-	TRBV6-6	TRBD1	TRBJ1-6	CASSGQGNSPLHF
few	TRBV28	-	TRBJ2-1	CASSLRREGSKTYNEQFF
-	TRBV29-1	-	TRBJ2-4	CSAGTRPGGKNIQYF
-	TRBV19	-	TRBJ1-5	CASRLGQGSGDQPQHF
-	TRBV2	-	TRBJ1-4	CATYTPWEEKLFF
-	TRBV20-1	-	TRBJ2-5	CSAKEETQYF
-	TRBV9	TRBD1	TRBJ1-6	CASSMTGLNSPLHF
few	TRBV9	-	TRBJ1-2	CASERDPINYGYTF
-	TRBV19	-	TRBJ1-2	CASSIQGNYGYTF
-	TRBV10-1	-	TRBJ2-7	CATYSYEQYF